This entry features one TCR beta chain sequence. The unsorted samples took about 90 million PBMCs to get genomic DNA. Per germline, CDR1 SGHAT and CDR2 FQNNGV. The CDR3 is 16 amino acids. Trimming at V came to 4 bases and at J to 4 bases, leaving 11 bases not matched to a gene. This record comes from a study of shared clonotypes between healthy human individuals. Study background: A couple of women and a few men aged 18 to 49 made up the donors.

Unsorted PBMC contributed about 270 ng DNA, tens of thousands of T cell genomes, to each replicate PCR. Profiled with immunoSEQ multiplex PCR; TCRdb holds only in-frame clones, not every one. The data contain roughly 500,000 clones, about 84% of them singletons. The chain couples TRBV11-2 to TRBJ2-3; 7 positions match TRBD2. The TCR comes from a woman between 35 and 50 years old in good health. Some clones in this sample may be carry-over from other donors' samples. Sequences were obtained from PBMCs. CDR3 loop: CASSYYLSGSPDTQYF. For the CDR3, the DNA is TGTGCCAGCAGCTACTACCTTAGCGGGTCCCCAGATACGCAGTATTTT.